The source of this TCR beta chain is a study of shared T cell receptors in the human thymus. This CDR3 has 17 residues. The junction had 8 bases not matched to a gene; V was cut back by 0 bases and J by 8 bases. Germline assignment: CDR1 LGHNA and CDR2 YNFKEQ. Profiling relied on immunoSEQ multiplex PCR, and the TCRdb table lists in-frame clones only, not all of them. The sample contains over 350,000 clones, about 95% of which appear only once. The gene calls are TRBV4-2 and TRBJ2-1; 12 nucleotides line up with TRBD2. The TCR comes from a human donor. The sample was thymocytes. The CDR3 DNA follows: TGTGCCAGCAGCCAAGATATCCAGACTAGCGGGAGCCATGAGCAGTTCTTC. Amino acid sequence: CASSQDIQTSGSHEQFF.